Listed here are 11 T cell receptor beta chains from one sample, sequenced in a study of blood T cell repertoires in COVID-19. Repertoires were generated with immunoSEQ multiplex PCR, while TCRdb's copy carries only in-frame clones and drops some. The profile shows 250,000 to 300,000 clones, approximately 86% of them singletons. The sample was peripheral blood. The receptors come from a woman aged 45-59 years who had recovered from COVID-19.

The CDR3 nucleotides are TGTGCCAGCTCACCAGAACAGGGGGTAAACTATGGCTACACCTTC. Its protein product is CASSPEQGVNYGYTF. This chain joins TRBV18 and TRBJ1-2; 8 positions match TRBD1. The V gene's germline CDR1 is KGHSH and CDR2 LQKENI. The trim removed 2 bases at V and 2 bases at J, leaving 4 bases unmatched. This CDR3 is 15 amino acids long.

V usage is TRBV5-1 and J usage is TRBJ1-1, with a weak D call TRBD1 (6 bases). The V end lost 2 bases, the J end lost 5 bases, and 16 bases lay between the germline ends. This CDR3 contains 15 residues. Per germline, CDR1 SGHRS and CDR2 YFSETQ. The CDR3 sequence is CASSLGGALVTEAFF. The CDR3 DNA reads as TGCGCCAGCAGCTTAGGGGGGGCCTTAGTTACTGAAGCTTTCTTT.

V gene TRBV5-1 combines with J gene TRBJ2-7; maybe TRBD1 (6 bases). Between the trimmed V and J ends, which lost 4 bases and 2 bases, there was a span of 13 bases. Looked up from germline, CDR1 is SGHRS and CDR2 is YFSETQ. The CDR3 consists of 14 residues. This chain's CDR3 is CASSEGQPPYEQYF. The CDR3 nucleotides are TGCGCCAGCAGCGAAGGACAGCCTCCCTACGAGCAGTACTTC.

CDR3 nucleotide sequence: TGTGCCAGCAGTTCCCGACAGGGTCGGGAGACCCAGTACTTC. Translated, it gives CASSSRQGRETQYF. The rearrangement links TRBV11-2 to TRBJ2-5, with 7 positions matching TRBD1. This CDR3 spans 14 amino acids. V lost 6 bases and J lost 5; bases outside the gene matches: 9. Germline V gene sequence: CDR1 SGHAT, CDR2 FQNNGV.

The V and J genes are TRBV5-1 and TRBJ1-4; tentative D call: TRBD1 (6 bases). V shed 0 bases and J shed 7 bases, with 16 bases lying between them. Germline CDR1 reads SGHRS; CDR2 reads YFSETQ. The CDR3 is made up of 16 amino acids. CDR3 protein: CASSLAGSAGAEKLFF. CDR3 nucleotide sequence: TGCGCCAGCAGCTTGGCCGGCTCGGCAGGGGCTGAAAAACTGTTTTTT.

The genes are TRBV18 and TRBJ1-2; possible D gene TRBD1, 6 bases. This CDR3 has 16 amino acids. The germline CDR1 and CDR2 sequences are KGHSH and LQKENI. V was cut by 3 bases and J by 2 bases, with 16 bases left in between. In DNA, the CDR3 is TGTGCCAGCTCACCCACCCCTGACCAGGGGAACTATGGCTACACCTTC. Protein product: CASSPTPDQGNYGYTF. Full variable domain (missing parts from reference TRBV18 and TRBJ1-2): NAGVMQNPRHLVRRRGQEARLRCSPMKGHSHVYWYRQLPEEGLKFMVYLQKENIIDESGMPKERFSAEFPKEGPSILRIQQVVRGDSAAYFCASSPTPDQGNYGYTFGSGTRLTVV.

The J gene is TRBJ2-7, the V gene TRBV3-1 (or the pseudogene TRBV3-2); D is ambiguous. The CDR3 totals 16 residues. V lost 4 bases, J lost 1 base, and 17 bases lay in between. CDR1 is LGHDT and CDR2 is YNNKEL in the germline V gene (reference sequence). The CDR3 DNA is TGTGCCAGCAGCCTGAGACCTAGAACGAATTCCTACGAGCAGTACTTC. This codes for CASSLRPRTNSYEQYF.

The DNA for the CDR3 is TGTGCCAGCAGCCCCCGAAGGGGGGGGACAGGTTTTAATGAGCAGTTCTTC. It translates to CASSPRRGGTGFNEQFF. The chain links TRBV7-2 to TRBJ2-1, with D tentatively TRBD1 (8 bases). V was cut by 5 bases and J by 7 bases, with 24 bases left in between. The CDR3 loop spans 17 amino acids. In germline, CDR1 is SGHTA, CDR2 FQGNSA.

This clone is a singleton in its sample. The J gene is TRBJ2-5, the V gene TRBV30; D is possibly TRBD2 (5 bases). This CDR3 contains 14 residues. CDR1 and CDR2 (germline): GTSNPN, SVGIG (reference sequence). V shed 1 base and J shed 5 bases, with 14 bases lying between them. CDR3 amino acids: CAWSGIQRGETQYF. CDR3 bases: TGTGCCTGGAGTGGGATCCAAAGAGGGGAGACCCAGTACTTC.

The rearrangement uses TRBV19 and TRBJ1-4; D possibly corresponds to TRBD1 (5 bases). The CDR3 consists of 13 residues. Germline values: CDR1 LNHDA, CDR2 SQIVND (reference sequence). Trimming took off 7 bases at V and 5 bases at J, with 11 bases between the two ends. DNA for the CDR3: TGTGCCAGTAAGGGCCAGGGCAATGAAAAACTGTTTTTT. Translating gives CASKGQGNEKLFF.

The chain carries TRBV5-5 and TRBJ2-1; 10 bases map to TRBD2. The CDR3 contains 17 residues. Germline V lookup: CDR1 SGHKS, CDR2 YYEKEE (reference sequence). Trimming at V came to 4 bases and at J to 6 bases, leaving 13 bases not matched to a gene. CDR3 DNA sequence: TGTGCCAGCAGCCTCCGAGGCGAGCGGGGGGGCTTCAATGAGCAGTTCTTC. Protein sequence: CASSLRGERGGFNEQFF.